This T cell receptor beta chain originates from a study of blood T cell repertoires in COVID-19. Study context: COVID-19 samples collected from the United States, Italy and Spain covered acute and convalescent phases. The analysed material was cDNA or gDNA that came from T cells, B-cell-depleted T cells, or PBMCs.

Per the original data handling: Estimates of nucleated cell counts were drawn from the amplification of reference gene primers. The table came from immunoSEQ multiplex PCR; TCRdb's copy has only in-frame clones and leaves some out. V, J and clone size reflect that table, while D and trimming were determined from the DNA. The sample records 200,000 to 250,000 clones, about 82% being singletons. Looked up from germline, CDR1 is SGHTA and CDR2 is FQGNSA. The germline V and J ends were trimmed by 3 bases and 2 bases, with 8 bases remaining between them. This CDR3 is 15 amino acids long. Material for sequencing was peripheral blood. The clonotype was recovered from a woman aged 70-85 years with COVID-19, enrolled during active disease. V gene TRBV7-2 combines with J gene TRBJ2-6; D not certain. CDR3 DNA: TGTGCCAGCAGCTTGGGCCTCCCTGGGGCCAACGTCCTGACTTTC. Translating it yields CASSLGLPGANVLTF.